This TCR beta chain was sequenced for a study of breast tumors, draining lymph nodes, adjacent tissues. Study results and caveats: Tumor and nontumor repertoires were significantly more similar in luminal-like than in basal-like breast cancer. Tumor TCR diversity was below lymph nodes but above nontumor tissue. Tumor T cell lymph node origin was a supported hypothesis, not proven.

Losses at the gene ends were 4 bases for V and 7 bases for J; bases not matched to a gene: 8. CDR1 is MNHEY and CDR2 is SVGEGT in the germline V gene. This CDR3 region has 15 residues. Samples came from axillary lymph nodes draining the breast cancer. A few counts support this clonotype. Its antigen remains unknown. One entry per CDR3 protein results from TCRdb running MiXCR on the multiplex PCR reads. Of 130,000 or so distinct CDR3 sequences in the sample, about 20% were seen once. The sequence was obtained from a female donor with breast cancer. Some clones in this sample may be carry-over from other donors' samples. The sequenced material came from axillary lymph node tissue. The chain recombines TRBV6-2 or TRBV6-3 with TRBJ2-1, with 9 bases identical to TRBD2. The CDR3 DNA sequence: TGTGCCAGCAGTTGGCTAGCGGGAAGGCCGAATGAGCAGTTCTTC. Amino acids: CASSWLAGRPNEQFF.